Below, 11 T cell receptor beta chains from the same sample are listed, as sequenced in a study of PD-L1 blockade in urothelial cancer. Time point in this sample: peripheral blood 6 weeks after treatment start. The data were produced by immunoSEQ multiplex PCR, yet TCRdb's version contains in-frame clones alone and is incomplete. The sample has 40,000 to 55,000 clones, less than 95% seen once. This specimen was PBMCs, taken around atezolizumab (anti-PD-L1) treatment. The receptors originated from a man in his sixties or seventies with urothelial cancer.

V usage is TRBV6-1 and J usage is TRBJ2-1, with 7 nucleotides matching TRBD2. Germline V CDR1 and CDR2: MNHNS, SASEGT. Trimming at V came to 3 bases and at J to 1 base, leaving 15 bases not matched to a gene. CDR3 length: 19 amino acids. This CDR3 reads CASSDGSGTPIRSYNEQFF. Here the CDR3 DNA reads TGTGCCAGCAGTGATGGAAGCGGGACCCCCATTCGGTCCTACAATGAGCAGTTCTTC.

This sequence joins TRBV7-9 and TRBJ2-1; the match to TRBD2 covers 8 bases. The CDR3 runs to 19 residues. Germline V lookup: CDR1 SEHNR, CDR2 FQNEAQ (reference sequence). After removal of 2 bases from V and 7 bases from J, the junction contained 19 bases not matched to a gene. The CDR3, as DNA: TGTGCCAGCAGCTTAAAAGGTGGCCTAGCGGGTGCCCAAGGGAATGAGCAGTTCTTC. Protein sequence: CASSLKGGLAGAQGNEQFF.

This chain links TRBV15 with TRBJ2-5, with 10 bases lining up with TRBD2. Germline loops: CDR1 LNHNV, CDR2 YYDKDF (reference sequence). The CDR3 is made up of 14 amino acids. J was trimmed by 1 base and V by 8 bases; bases with no gene match: 4. CDR3 region: CATSGTSAQETQYF. DNA for the CDR3: TGTGCCACCTCCGGGACTAGCGCCCAAGAGACCCAGTACTTC.

V usage is TRBV19 and J usage is TRBJ2-4; D is possibly TRBD1 (6 bases). CDR3 size: 15 residues. V shed 5 bases and J shed 0 bases, with 11 bases lying between them. CDR1 LNHDA and CDR2 SQIVND come from the germline V gene (reference sequence). In DNA form, the CDR3 reads TGTGCCAGTAGTTCTCAGGGGTTAGCCAAAAACATTCAGTACTTC. This translates into CASSSQGLAKNIQYF.

The chain is built from TRBV4-1 and TRBJ2-1; D is unclear. V lost 1 base, J lost 0 bases, and 13 bases lay in between. Germline V CDR1 and CDR2: MGHRA, YSYEKL. This CDR3 region has 17 residues. In DNA, the CDR3 is TGCGCCAGCAGCCAAGCGGTAAGCGCTAGCTCCTACAATGAGCAGTTCTTC. It translates to CASSQAVSASSYNEQFF.

This clone was counted only a few times. The gene calls are TRBV30 and TRBJ1-1; tentative D call: TRBD1 (5 bases). CDR3 length: 13 amino acids. The germline V gene has CDR1 GTSNPN and CDR2 SVGIG (reference sequence). V gave up 2 bases and J gave up 1 base, with 8 bases separating them. The CDR3 DNA is TGTGCCTGGAGTTTGGGGCCGAACACTGAAGCTTTCTTT. Translation gives CAWSLGPNTEAFF.

V is TRBV5-8 and J is TRBJ2-1; no clear D. Germline CDR1 SGHTS, CDR2 YDEGEE. V was cut by 1 base and J by 10 bases, with 9 bases left in between. The CDR3 sequence is 12 residues long. CDR3 loop: CASSLRWQEQFF. The CDR3 region has the DNA TGTGCCAGCAGCTTGCGATGGCAGGAGCAGTTCTTC.

V usage is TRBV2 and J usage is TRBJ2-5; D perhaps matches TRBD1 (7 bases). The CDR3 loop spans 15 amino acids. Germline CDR1 and CDR2: SNHLY and FYNNEI. V was cut by 6 bases and J by 3 bases, with 17 bases left in between. This chain's CDR3 is CASSRRRGTEETQYF. CDR3 in DNA: TGTGCCAGCAGCCGACGGAGGGGGACAGAAGAGACCCAGTACTTC.

The V gene is TRBV6-1, the J gene TRBJ2-1; D call uncertain. CDR3 length: 11 amino acids. The V gene's germline CDR1 is MNHNS and CDR2 SASEGT. Trimming cost V 7 bases and J 7 bases, with 8 bases left between them. CDR3 sequence: CASTLGNEQFF. CDR3 coding DNA: TGTGCCAGCACTCTCGGGAATGAGCAGTTCTTC.

This chain links TRBV29-1 with TRBJ2-7, with 8 bases identical to TRBD2. This CDR3 spans 11 amino acids. CDR1 and CDR2 from the germline V gene are SQVTM and ANQGSEA. With V trimmed by 1 base and J by 9 bases, 2 bases remained unmatched. The CDR3 region has the DNA TGCAGCGTTGAAGTCCGGGGGGGGCAGTACTTC. It encodes CSVEVRGGQYF.

DNA of the CDR3: TGTGCCAGCAGCTTAGGTCTAGCGGGAGGCAATGAGCAGTTCTTC. Protein: CASSLGLAGGNEQFF. The chain joins TRBV11-2 to TRBJ2-1; TRBD2 aligns across 11 bases. J was trimmed by 6 bases and V by 1 base; bases with no gene match: 2. Germline V gene lookup returns CDR1 SGHAT and CDR2 FQNNGV. The CDR3 totals 15 residues.